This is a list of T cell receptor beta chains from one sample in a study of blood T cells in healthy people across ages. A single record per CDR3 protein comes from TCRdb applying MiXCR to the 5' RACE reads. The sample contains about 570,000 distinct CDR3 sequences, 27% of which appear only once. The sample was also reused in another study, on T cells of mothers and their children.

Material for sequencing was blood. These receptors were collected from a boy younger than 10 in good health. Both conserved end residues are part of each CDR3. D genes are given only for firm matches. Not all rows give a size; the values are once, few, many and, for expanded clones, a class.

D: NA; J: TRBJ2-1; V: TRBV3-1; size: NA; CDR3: CASNRLGYNEQFF; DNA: TGTGCCAGCAACCGATTGGGCTACAATGAGCAGTTCTTC
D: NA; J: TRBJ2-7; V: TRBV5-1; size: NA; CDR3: CASSLEGGAGPYEQYF; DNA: TGCGCCAGCAGCTTGGAGGGGGGCGCGGGGCCCTACGAGCAGTACTTC
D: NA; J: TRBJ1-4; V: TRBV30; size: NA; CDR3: CAWKFRAEEKLFF; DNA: TGTGCCTGGAAGTTCAGGGCGGAGGAAAAACTGTTTTTT
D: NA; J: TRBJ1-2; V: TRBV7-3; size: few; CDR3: CVAIEQGSRYGYTF; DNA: TGTGTAGCCATAGAACAGGGCTCCCGTTATGGCTACACCTTC
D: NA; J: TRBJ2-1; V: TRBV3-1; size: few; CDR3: CASSLRGEVNEQFF; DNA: TGTGCCAGCAGCCTCCGGGGCGAGGTTAATGAGCAGTTCTTC
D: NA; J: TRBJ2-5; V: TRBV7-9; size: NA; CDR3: CASSRLVTQYF; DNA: TGTGCCAGCAGCCGATTGGTGACCCAGTACTTC
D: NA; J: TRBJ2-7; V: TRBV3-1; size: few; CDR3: CASSQGRGYFDEQYF; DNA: TGTGCCAGCAGCCAAGGGAGGGGATATTTCGACGAGCAGTACTTC
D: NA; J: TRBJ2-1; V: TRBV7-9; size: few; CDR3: CASSLTFREQFF; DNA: TGTGCCAGCAGCTTGACCTTCCGTGAGCAGTTCTTC
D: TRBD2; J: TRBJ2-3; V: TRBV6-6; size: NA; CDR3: CASSANRDYYTDTQYF; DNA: TGTGCCAGCAGTGCGAACCGGGACTATTATACAGATACGCAGTATTTT
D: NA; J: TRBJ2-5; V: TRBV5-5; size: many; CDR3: CASTIRIQGKGTQYF; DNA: TGTGCCAGCACCATCCGAATTCAGGGCAAGGGGACCCAGTACTTC
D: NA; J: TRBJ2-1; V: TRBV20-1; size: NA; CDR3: CSASPNSYNEQFF; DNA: TGCAGTGCTAGTCCTAATTCCTACAATGAGCAGTTCTTC
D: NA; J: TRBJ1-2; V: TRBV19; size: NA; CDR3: CASSIRDRPLYGYTF; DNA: TGTGCCAGTAGTATCCGGGACCGACCACTCTATGGCTACACCTTC
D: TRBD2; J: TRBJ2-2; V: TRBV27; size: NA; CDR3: CASRSDWTRPVEELFF; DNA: TGTGCCAGCAGGTCCGACTGGACTAGGCCGGTCGAGGAGCTGTTTTTT
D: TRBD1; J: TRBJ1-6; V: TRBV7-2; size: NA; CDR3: CASRKGGAGGSNSPLHF; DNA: TGTGCCAGCAGGAAAGGGGGGGCAGGGGGAAGTAATTCACCCCTCCACTTT
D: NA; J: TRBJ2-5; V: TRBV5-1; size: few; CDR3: CASSFSGRSGETQYF; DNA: TGCGCCAGCAGCTTTTCAGGGAGGTCGGGGGAGACCCAGTACTTC